Presented here are 14 T cell receptor beta chains from one specimen sequenced in a study of blood T cells in healthy people across ages. Next came a second PCR, run for roughly 6 to 11 cycles, which used a sample-barcoded 5' primer along with a J-beta primer mix. Using its own MiXCR run on the 5' RACE reads, TCRdb lists one record per CDR3 protein. The repertoire has under 2,000,000 distinct CDR3 sequences, around half of them found once; the top ten carry over 2%. The sample comprised blood. The receptors derive from a woman in her 40s in good health.

The V call is TRBV6-1, the J call TRBJ2-5, with no clear D. Germline values: CDR1 MNHNS, CDR2 SASEGT. The CDR3 covers 16 residues. V lost 2 bases and J 1 base, leaving 14 bases between the germline ends. Here the CDR3 DNA reads TGTGCCAGCAGTGAATGGTCCGGCAGTCTCCAAGAGACCCAGTACTTC. As protein: CASSEWSGSLQETQYF.

This chain's CDR3 is CGGDIQTGDTQYF. In DNA form, the CDR3 reads TGCGGTGGGGACATCCAAACAGGAGATACGCAGTATTTT. This chain connects TRBV20-1 to TRBJ2-3, with D perhaps TRBD1 (6 bases). Per the germline V gene, CDR1 is DFQATT and CDR2 is SNEGSKA (reference sequence). This CDR3 is 13 amino acids long.

This chain joins TRBV6-2 or TRBV6-3 and TRBJ2-7; tentative D call: TRBD1 (6 bases). Per the germline V gene, CDR1 is MNHEY and CDR2 is SVGEGT. The CDR3 loop spans 14 amino acids. V lost 2 bases, J lost 7 bases, and 15 bases lay in between. The CDR3 loop is CASSYQGPTLEQYF. CDR3 DNA sequence: TGTGCCAGCAGTTACCAGGGGCCAACCTTGGAGCAGTACTTC.

This clonotype appeared a few times. The chain couples TRBV29-1 to TRBJ2-3; D is undetermined. The V end lost 1 base, the J end lost 5 bases, and 7 bases lay between the germline ends. The CDR3 spans 12 residues. Germline-derived CDR1 and CDR2 are SQVTM and ANQGSEA. CDR3 DNA: TGCAGCGTTGAAGTGCCTGGAGATACGCAGTATTTT. Translated, it gives CSVEVPGDTQYF.

This clonotype appeared many times. The chain is built from TRBV5-1 and TRBJ2-7, with D uncertain. The germline gives CDR1 SGHRS, CDR2 YFSETQ. V shed 0 bases and J shed 0 bases, with 7 bases lying between them. This CDR3 region has 14 residues. Here the CDR3 DNA reads TGCGCCAGCAGCTTGGAGAGAAGCTCCTACGAGCAGTACTTC. Translated: CASSLERSSYEQYF.

This clonotype was counted between two and nine times. The chain uses TRBV11-2 and TRBJ2-5, with TRBD1 matching over 7 bases. V shed 0 bases and J 5 bases; nucleotides not matched to a gene: 15. Germline CDR1 SGHAT, CDR2 FQNNGV. The CDR3 is made up of 18 amino acids. The CDR3 sequence is CASSLDFFGQAVLETQYF. The CDR3 DNA reads TGTGCCAGCAGCTTAGATTTCTTCGGACAGGCGGTTCTCGAGACCCAGTACTTC.

The chain couples TRBV6-5 to TRBJ2-1; 16 bases fit TRBD2. This CDR3 is built from 17 residues. The V gene end was trimmed by 0 bases and the J gene end by 13 bases; junction bases not matched to a gene: 9. The germline V gene encodes CDR1 MNHEY and CDR2 SVGAGI. The DNA of the CDR3 is TGTGCCAGCAGTTACTCACGACAGGGACTAGCGGGGGGGCCCCAGTTCTTC. Residues: CASSYSRQGLAGGPQFF.

The V call is TRBV7-2, the J call TRBJ2-4, with D hard to call. Germline values: CDR1 SGHTA, CDR2 FQGNSA. The CDR3 is made up of 15 amino acids. V gave up 2 bases and J gave up 2 bases, with 10 bases separating them. The DNA for the CDR3 is TGTGCCAGCAGCTTATCGGTGGCGTCCAAAAACATTCAGTACTTC. As protein: CASSLSVASKNIQYF.

The rearrangement uses TRBV7-2 and TRBJ2-3; 11 bases are a match to TRBD2. The length of the CDR3 is 17 residues. Losses at the gene ends were 3 bases for V and 2 bases for J; bases not matched to a gene: 7. CDR1 and CDR2 (germline): SGHTA, FQGNSA. CDR3 protein: CASSFIAGGANTDTQYF. The CDR3 DNA reads as TGTGCCAGCAGCTTCATAGCGGGGGGGGCTAACACAGATACGCAGTATTTT.

Concerning this clonotype itself: Germline is not matched at one junction end, which may reflect a read error. V usage is TRBV11-2 and J usage is TRBJ1-2; D call uncertain. Germline V CDR1 and CDR2: SGHAT, FQNNGV. The CDR3 extends over 13 amino acids. The CDR3 region is CASNLGLSYGYTF. The DNA of the CDR3 is TGTGCCAGCAACTTAGGATTGTCCTATGGCTACACCTTC.

The chain employs TRBV4-3 and TRBJ1-2; D is possibly TRBD1 (5 bases). This CDR3 contains 15 residues. Trimming took 0 bases from V and 3 from J, leaving 11 bases between them. Per the germline V gene, CDR1 is LGHNA and CDR2 is YSLEER. CDR3 nucleotides: TGCGCCAGCAGCCAAGATAAAGGGGCATACTATGGCTACACCTTC. The encoded protein is CASSQDKGAYYGYTF.

The gene calls are TRBV4-2 and TRBJ1-1; D not certain. The CDR3 covers 14 residues. V lost 0 bases, J lost 4 bases, and 9 bases lay in between. Germline lookup yields CDR1 LGHNA and CDR2 YNFKEQ. CDR3 nucleotide sequence: TGTGCCAGCAGCCAAGAACCGATGGGCACTGAAGCTTTCTTT. Its translation is CASSQEPMGTEAFF.

J is TRBJ2-1 and V is TRBV5-1; TRBD2 matches 7 bases. Germline V gives CDR1 SGHRS, CDR2 YFSETQ. J gave up 7 bases and V 3 bases, and 13 bases lay outside the gene matches. This CDR3 comprises 16 residues. The CDR3 DNA sequence: TGCGCCAGCAGCTCGGGCGCGGGGGTATATGGGAATGAGCAGTTCTTC. It encodes CASSSGAGVYGNEQFF.

This clonotype occurred a few times. This CDR3 reads CASGQQGFETQYF. CDR3 DNA: TGTGCCAGCGGACAACAGGGATTCGAGACCCAGTACTTC. J is TRBJ2-7 and V is TRBV7-2, with TRBD1 as a possible D gene (6 bases). The tail of the sequence fits TRBJ2-5 better, so the J call may be wrong. This CDR3 contains 13 residues. Germline lookup yields CDR1 SGHTA and CDR2 FQGNSA.